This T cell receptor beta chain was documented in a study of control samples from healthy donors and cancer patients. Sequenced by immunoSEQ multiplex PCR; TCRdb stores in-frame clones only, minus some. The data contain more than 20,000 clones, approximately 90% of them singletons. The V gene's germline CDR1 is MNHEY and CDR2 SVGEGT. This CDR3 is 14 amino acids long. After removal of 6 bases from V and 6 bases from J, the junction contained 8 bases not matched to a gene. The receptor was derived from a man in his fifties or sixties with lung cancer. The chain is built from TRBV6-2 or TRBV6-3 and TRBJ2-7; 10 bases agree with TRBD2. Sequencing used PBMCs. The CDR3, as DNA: TGTGCCAGCAGCCCGGGACTAGCGCGACCCGAGCAGTACTTC. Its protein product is CASSPGLARPEQYF.